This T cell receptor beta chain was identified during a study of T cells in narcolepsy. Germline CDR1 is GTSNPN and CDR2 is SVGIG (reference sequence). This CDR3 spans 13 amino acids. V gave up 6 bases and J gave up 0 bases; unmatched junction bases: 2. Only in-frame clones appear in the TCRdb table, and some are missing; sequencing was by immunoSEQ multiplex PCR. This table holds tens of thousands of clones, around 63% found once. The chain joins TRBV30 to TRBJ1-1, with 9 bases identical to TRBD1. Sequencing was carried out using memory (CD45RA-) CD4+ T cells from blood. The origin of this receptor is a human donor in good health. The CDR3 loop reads CACDRGLNTEAFF. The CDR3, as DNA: TGTGCCTGTGACAGGGGGTTGAACACTGAAGCTTTCTTT. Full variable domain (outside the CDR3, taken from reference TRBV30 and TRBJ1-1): SQTIHQWPATLVQPVGSPLSLECTVEGTSNPNLYWYRQAAGRGLQLLFYSVGIGQISSEVPQNLSASRPQDRQFILSSKKLLLSDSGFYLCACDRGLNTEAFFGQGTRLTVV.